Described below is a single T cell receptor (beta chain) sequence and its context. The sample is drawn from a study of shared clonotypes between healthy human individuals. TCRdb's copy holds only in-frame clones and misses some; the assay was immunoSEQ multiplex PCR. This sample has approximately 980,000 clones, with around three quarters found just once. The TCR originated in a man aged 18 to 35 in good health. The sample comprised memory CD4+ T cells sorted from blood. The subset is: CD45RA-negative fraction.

The CDR3 sequence: CASSLMDFGNTIYF. DNA of the CDR3: TGTGCCAGCAGCTTGATGGACTTTGGAAACACCATATATTTT. J is TRBJ1-3 and V is TRBV5-6; no clear D. The V end lost 1 base, the J end lost 3 bases, and 8 bases lay between the germline ends. The CDR3 spans 14 residues. CDR1 is SGHDT, CDR2 YYEEEE, per germline.